Each of the 18 T cell receptor beta chains below was sequenced from the same sample in a study of blood T cell repertoires in COVID-19. Libraries were prepared by immunoSEQ multiplex PCR; TCRdb keeps only in-frame clonotypes and omits some of them. This table holds over 400,000 clones, around nine tenths found once. The sequenced material came from PBMCs or T cells enriched from blood (not recorded which). All receptors come from a woman aged 55-75 years who had recovered from COVID-19.

V usage is TRBV19 and J usage is TRBJ2-7; 8 bases align to TRBD2. Per the germline V gene, CDR1 is LNHDA and CDR2 is SQIVND (reference sequence). V shed 0 bases and J 5 bases; nucleotides not matched to a gene: 3. The CDR3 totals 14 residues. In DNA form, the CDR3 reads TGTGCCAGTAGTATAGAAGCGGGGGCCCACGAGCAGTACTTC. This translates into CASSIEAGAHEQYF.

The chain uses TRBV4-2 and TRBJ1-2; D perhaps matches TRBD1 (5 bases). Trimming left V 0 bases short and J 6 bases short, with 14 bases between. The germline CDR1 and CDR2 sequences are LGHNA and YNFKEQ. The CDR3 contains 15 residues. In nucleotides, the CDR3 is TGTGCCAGCAGCCAAGATAGGTCAGGGCGGAATGGCTACACCTTC. As protein: CASSQDRSGRNGYTF.

The chain carries TRBV30 and TRBJ1-1; D is possibly TRBD1 (5 bases). Germline CDR1 reads GTSNPN; CDR2 reads SVGIG (reference sequence). Trimming removed 2 bases at V and 1 base at J, with 14 bases between. The CDR3 loop spans 15 amino acids. In DNA form, the CDR3 reads TGTGCCTGGAGTCCAACCAGGGTCGGGAACACTGAAGCTTTCTTT. Protein product: CAWSPTRVGNTEAFF.

The chain recombines TRBV10-3 with TRBJ1-4; 10 positions match TRBD1. V lost 9 bases to trimming and J lost 3 bases; unmatched junction nucleotides: 10. In germline, CDR1 is ENHRY, CDR2 SYGVKD. This CDR3 is 16 amino acids long. This CDR3 is CAMRFGTGVPNEKLFF. The CDR3 DNA reads as TGTGCCATGCGCTTCGGGACAGGGGTTCCTAATGAAAAACTGTTTTTT.

This chain connects TRBV19 to TRBJ1-6; a possible D gene is TRBD1 (5 bases). The CDR3 is 16 residues long. Germline loops: CDR1 LNHDA, CDR2 SQIVND (reference sequence). Trimming stripped 3 bases from V and 7 bases from J, with 16 bases between. The CDR3 coding sequence is TGTGCCAGTAGTATCGGGGGTGTGTGGAGGAATTCACCCCTCCACTTT. Translated: CASSIGGVWRNSPLHF.

The V and J genes are TRBV7-6 and TRBJ2-2; D not resolved. Germline loops: CDR1 SGHVS, CDR2 FNYEAQ. CDR3 length: 15 amino acids. V lost 6 bases and J lost 2, with 13 bases in between. The CDR3 nucleotides read TGTGCCAGCAGGAATAACTACGCCAACACCGGGGAGCTGTTTTTT. The encoded protein is CASRNNYANTGELFF.

The chain couples TRBV7-9 to TRBJ2-1; 11 bases line up with TRBD2. Germline V gene lookup returns CDR1 SEHNR and CDR2 FQNEAQ (reference sequence). After removal of 5 bases from V and 5 bases from J, the junction contained 5 bases not matched to a gene. The CDR3 contains 15 residues. Here the CDR3 DNA reads TGTGCCAGCAGCCCTCCGGGACTAGCGGACAATGAGCAGTTCTTC. Amino acids: CASSPPGLADNEQFF.

This clone was found a few times. The rearrangement uses TRBV5-4 and TRBJ1-2, with 7 bases that match TRBD1. Germline-derived CDR1 and CDR2 are SGHNT and YYREEE (reference sequence). The CDR3 contains 14 residues. The V segment lost 4 bases and the J segment 6 bases; nucleotides outside the gene matches: 9. CDR3 bases: TGTGCCAGCAGCCATCCGACGACAGGGAATGGCTACACCTTC. Translating it yields CASSHPTTGNGYTF.

The rearrangement uses TRBV25-1 and TRBJ2-6; TRBD1 aligns across 7 bases. CDR1 is MGHDK and CDR2 is SYGVNS in the germline V gene. V shed 3 bases and J 2 bases; nucleotides not matched to a gene: 1. The CDR3 covers 15 residues. The CDR3 DNA reads as TGTGCCAGCAGTGACGACAGGGCTGGGGCCAACGTCCTGACTTTC. Its protein is CASSDDRAGANVLTF.

The CDR3 DNA sequence: TGTGCCAGCAGTTTTCGGGGGATCTACACTGAAGCTTTCTTT. Translating it yields CASSFRGIYTEAFF. The V call is TRBV27, the J call TRBJ1-1, with D maybe TRBD1 (5 bases). CDR3 size: 14 residues. With 3 bases removed from V and 3 bases from J, the gap between germline ends came to 11 bases. Germline assignment: CDR1 MNHEY and CDR2 SMNVEV (reference sequence).

The chain uses TRBV7-8 and TRBJ2-7; D uncertain. This CDR3 is built from 13 residues. Germline V lookup: CDR1 SGHVS, CDR2 FQNEAQ. Trimming took 4 bases from V and 5 from J, leaving 12 bases between them. The CDR3 sequence: CASSSTYSHEQYV. The CDR3 DNA reads TGTGCCAGCAGCTCTACCTACAGCCACGAGCAGTACGTC.

This CDR3 reads CASSQDPAGGATDTQYF. The CDR3 DNA reads as TGTGCCAGCAGCCAAGACCCAGCGGGGGGGGCTACAGATACGCAGTATTTT. The chain links TRBV3-1 (or the pseudogene TRBV3-2) to TRBJ2-3; 10 nucleotides align to TRBD2. V shed 0 bases and J 3 bases; nucleotides not matched to a gene: 6. Germline V gene sequence: CDR1 LGHDT, CDR2 YNNKEL (reference sequence). The CDR3 loop spans 17 amino acids.

On this clone: The sample carries other DNA sequences with the same CDR3. The chain combines TRBV18 with TRBJ2-7; no definite D call. The length of the CDR3 is 13 residues. V was shortened by 3 bases and J by 0 bases, with 6 bases between the two germline ends. The germline CDR1 and CDR2 sequences are KGHSH and LQKENI. CDR3 DNA sequence: TGTGCCAGCTCACCTTCTAGCTCCTACGAGCAGTACGTC. As protein: CASSPSSSYEQYV.

The rearrangement links TRBV29-1 to TRBJ1-3; D ambiguous. This CDR3 contains 15 residues. V gave up 3 bases and J gave up 1 base, with 13 bases separating them. The germline gives CDR1 SQVTM, CDR2 ANQGSEA. As DNA, the CDR3 is TGCAGCGTTGAGGGGTGGGGAGAATCTGGAAACACCATATATTTT. Translated, it gives CSVEGWGESGNTIYF.

The chain has TRBV5-1 and TRBJ2-7; perhaps TRBD2 as D (6 bases). CDR1 is SGHRS, CDR2 YFSETQ, per germline. The germline V and J ends were trimmed by 0 bases and 0 bases, with 13 bases remaining between them. This CDR3 contains 16 residues. The CDR3 region is CASSLAGGDYSYEQYF. CDR3 nucleotide sequence: TGCGCCAGCAGCTTGGCCGGGGGAGATTACTCCTACGAGCAGTACTTC.

This rearrangement joins TRBV6-5 to TRBJ1-5; weak D call: TRBD1 (5 bases). The CDR3 consists of 15 residues. V lost 0 bases to trimming and J lost 7 bases, with 13 bases between them. The V gene's germline CDR1 is MNHEY and CDR2 SVGAGI. CDR3 sequence: CASSYSLRANQPQHF. In nucleotides, the CDR3 is TGTGCCAGCAGTTACTCTCTCAGGGCAAACCAGCCCCAGCATTTT.

The chain combines TRBV27 with TRBJ2-5; 9 bases align to TRBD1. V trimming: 0 bases; J trimming: 5 bases; junction bases outside the gene matches: 7. CDR1 and CDR2 (germline): MNHEY, SMNVEV (reference sequence). This CDR3 region has 16 residues. The CDR3 loop is CASSLSSGQGVETQYF. The CDR3 region has the DNA TGTGCCAGCAGTTTATCCTCGGGACAGGGAGTGGAGACCCAGTACTTC.

In its sample, this clone was seen a few times. The sample carries other DNA sequences with the same CDR3. The V gene is TRBV6-5, the J gene TRBJ1-1; D is unclear. CDR1 and CDR2 from the germline V gene are MNHEY and SVGAGI. Trimming pared 2 bases from V and 1 base from J, leaving 8 bases between. The CDR3 is 14 residues long. The CDR3 sequence is CASSYTSGNTEAFF. CDR3 DNA: TGTGCCAGCAGTTACACGTCGGGGAACACTGAAGCTTTCTTT.